Shown below are 32 T cell receptor beta chains from a single sample sequenced in a study of T cell responses to AZD1222 COVID-19 vaccine. The assay was immunoSEQ multiplex PCR, and TCRdb's table has in-frame clones only and misses some. The sample consists of about 120,000 clones, approximately 91% of them appearing once. The sequenced sample was peripheral blood, obtained on day 0 of AZD1222 vaccination. The receptors here all came from an adult in good health.

The chain has TRBV19 and TRBJ1-1; weak D call: TRBD1 (6 bases). The germline V gene has CDR1 LNHDA and CDR2 SQIVND (reference sequence). V lost 4 bases to trimming and J lost 4 bases, with 13 bases between them. The CDR3 has 14 amino acids. In nucleotides, the CDR3 is TGTGCCAGTAGTACATACAGGGTGGGCACTGAAGCTTTCTTT. It is translated as CASSTYRVGTEAFF.

J is TRBJ2-5 and V is TRBV19; a weak D match, TRBD1 (6 bases). V lost 3 bases, J lost 5 bases, and 13 bases lay in between. Per the germline V gene, CDR1 is LNHDA and CDR2 is SQIVND (reference sequence). The CDR3 loop spans 14 amino acids. This CDR3 reads CASSIQGIWETQYF. The DNA of the CDR3 is TGTGCCAGTAGTATTCAGGGGATCTGGGAGACCCAGTACTTC.

The gene calls are TRBV12-5 and TRBJ1-5; D possibly corresponds to TRBD1 (6 bases). Deletions cut 6 bases from V and 4 bases from J, with 16 bases between. The CDR3 extends over 15 amino acids. CDR1 and CDR2 from the germline V gene are LGHNT and FRNRAP. The CDR3: CASGSGQALNQPQHF. Written as DNA, the CDR3 is TGTGCTAGTGGGTCGGGACAAGCCCTTAATCAGCCCCAGCATTTT.

The V gene is TRBV5-4, the J gene TRBJ2-5, with TRBD1 matching over 8 bases. The CDR3 is 16 amino acids. The germline gives CDR1 SGHNT, CDR2 YYREEE (reference sequence). Unmatched junction bases numbered 8, after V lost 0 bases and J lost 4 bases. The CDR3 DNA is TGTGCCAGCAGCTTGGCCGAAGACAGGGGAGGAGAGACCCAGTACTTC. Residues: CASSLAEDRGGETQYF.

The chain couples TRBV19 to TRBJ1-1; D is possibly TRBD1 (6 bases). With 5 bases removed from V and 1 base from J, the gap between germline ends came to 14 bases. Germline assignment: CDR1 LNHDA and CDR2 SQIVND (reference sequence). The CDR3 has 15 residues. The CDR3 DNA is TGTGCCAGTAGTCCGCAGGGGAACCGGAACACTGAAGCTTTCTTT. Its translation is CASSPQGNRNTEAFF.

V usage is TRBV3-1 (or the pseudogene TRBV3-2) and J usage is TRBJ2-7; 8 bases fit TRBD2. J lost 5 bases, V lost 6 bases, and 9 bases had no gene match. The V gene's germline CDR1 is LGHDT and CDR2 YNNKEL (reference sequence). The CDR3 is 14 residues long. The CDR3 is CASRSAGESNEQYF. CDR3 bases: TGTGCCAGCAGGTCAGCGGGAGAGTCCAACGAGCAGTACTTC.

V usage is TRBV2 and J usage is TRBJ2-7; 12 bases are a match to TRBD2. Germline values: CDR1 SNHLY, CDR2 FYNNEI. The CDR3 runs 16 residues. The V segment lost 8 bases and the J segment 5 bases; nucleotides outside the gene matches: 13. CDR3 sequence reads: CASGQLAGGPGHEQYF. In DNA, the CDR3 is TGTGCCAGCGGGCAACTAGCGGGGGGTCCGGGCCACGAGCAGTACTTC.

The V gene is TRBV7-2, the J gene TRBJ2-1, with 10 positions matching TRBD1. V shed 11 bases, J shed 3 bases, and the junction held 7 bases outside the gene matches. This CDR3 region has 14 residues. Germline CDR1 reads SGHTA; CDR2 reads FQGNSA. Here the CDR3 reads CAAARDRGYNEQFF. In DNA, the CDR3 is TGTGCCGCCGCCCGGGACAGGGGCTACAATGAGCAGTTCTTC.

The chain has TRBV27 and TRBJ1-1; D call uncertain. This CDR3 has 16 residues. Trimming left V 3 bases short and J 4 bases short, with 18 bases between. The germline CDR1 and CDR2 sequences are MNHEY and SMNVEV (reference sequence). CDR3 nucleotide sequence: TGTGCCAGCAGTTTCCGACTATTAGGGCGGGGCACTGAAGCTTTCTTT. Residues: CASSFRLLGRGTEAFF.

The chain couples TRBV19 to TRBJ2-3; D is ambiguous. V gave up 10 bases and J gave up 5 bases, with 10 bases separating them. The germline V gene has CDR1 LNHDA and CDR2 SQIVND (reference sequence). The CDR3 is 11 residues long. The CDR3 reads CATLIGDTQYF. CDR3 DNA sequence: TGTGCCACGCTTATTGGAGATACGCAGTATTTT.

This sequence joins TRBV7-9 and TRBJ2-1, with 7 positions matching TRBD2. This CDR3 contains 16 residues. V dropped 5 bases and J dropped 0; count of bases not matched to a gene: 7. CDR1 is SEHNR and CDR2 is FQNEAQ in the germline V gene (reference sequence). CDR3 bases: TGTGCCAGCAGCCCCCTCGGGAGGCTCTCCTACAATGAGCAGTTCTTC. Protein: CASSPLGRLSYNEQFF.

This chain links TRBV28 with TRBJ2-5, with D perhaps TRBD1 (6 bases). The CDR3 has 15 residues. V lost 5 bases to trimming and J lost 5 bases, with 18 bases between them. Germline CDR1 reads MDHEN; CDR2 reads SYDVKM. CDR3 in amino acids: CASSPPGPQGETQYF. The CDR3 nucleotides are TGTGCCAGCAGTCCGCCGGGACCCCAGGGGGAGACCCAGTACTTC.

A single count supports this clone. The chain links TRBV3-1 (or the pseudogene TRBV3-2) to TRBJ2-2; D is unclear. The germline V gene has CDR1 LGHDT and CDR2 YNNKEL (reference sequence). The CDR3 has 15 amino acids. Trimming took off 2 bases at V and 3 bases at J, with 10 bases between the two ends. CDR3 region: CASSQSWGDTGELFF. CDR3 DNA sequence: TGTGCCAGCAGCCAATCCTGGGGTGACACCGGGGAGCTGTTTTTT.

The rearrangement uses TRBV5-1 and TRBJ2-7; D is perhaps TRBD1 (6 bases). V was pared by 0 bases and J by 5 bases, with 12 bases between. Germline lookup yields CDR1 SGHRS and CDR2 YFSETQ. The CDR3 is 14 amino acids. CDR3 nucleotide sequence: TGCGCCAGCAGCTTGGGTCCAGGGGCCAACGAGCAGTACTTC. Protein sequence: CASSLGPGANEQYF.

This sequence joins TRBV21-1 and TRBJ2-3; the table names TRBD1, a call not compared with the DNA. TRBV21-1 is a recognized pseudogene. This CDR3 has 13 residues. DNA of the CDR3: TGTGCCAGCAGAAGGGGTCCCACAGATACGCAGTATTTT. It codes for CASRRGPTDTQYF.

The chain uses TRBV28 and TRBJ1-1; 7 bases line up with TRBD1. CDR3 size: 14 residues. Germline CDR1 reads MDHEN; CDR2 reads SYDVKM. J gave up 6 bases and V 7 bases, and 11 bases lay outside the gene matches. CDR3 bases: TGTGCCAGCACCCTCGACCCAGGGGGTCCTGAAGCTTTCTTT. Protein product: CASTLDPGGPEAFF.

The genes are TRBV21-1 and TRBJ1-6. TRBV21-1 is a known pseudogene. The CDR3 loop spans 14 amino acids. CDR3 DNA sequence: TGTGCCAGCAGCCTATGGGTGGCCGTGGGGCCCCTCCACTTT. This translates into CASSLWVAVGPLHF.

Written as DNA, the CDR3 is TGTGCCAGCAGCTTAGAAGGACAGGGCGCTGAAGCTTTCTTT. Amino acids: CASSLEGQGAEAFF. The chain is built from TRBV11-1 and TRBJ1-1; 8 nucleotides align to TRBD1. The CDR3 length is 14 residues. The V gene's germline CDR1 is SGHAT and CDR2 FQDESV (reference sequence). Losses at the gene ends were 1 base for V and 6 bases for J; bases not matched to a gene: 4.

The V call is TRBV27, the J call TRBJ1-6; D ambiguous. This CDR3 contains 14 residues. The ends were cut back, 6 bases at V and 13 bases at J, with 19 bases in the middle. Germline assignment: CDR1 MNHEY and CDR2 SMNVEV (reference sequence). In DNA form, the CDR3 reads TGTGCCAGCAGCTTTCCGTTGGGTGGCTCGCCCCTCCACTTT. It is translated as CASSFPLGGSPLHF.

Only one count was recorded for this clone. The chain is built from TRBV19 and TRBJ2-6; 8 positions match TRBD1. V shed 5 bases and J 0 bases; nucleotides not matched to a gene: 9. CDR1 and CDR2 (germline): LNHDA, SQIVND (reference sequence). CDR3 length: 18 amino acids. The CDR3 sequence: CASSLRGPSFSGANVLTF. The CDR3 DNA reads as TGTGCCAGTAGTCTCAGGGGGCCCTCCTTCTCTGGGGCCAACGTCCTGACTTTC. The full variable domain, in which reference TRBV19 and TRBJ2-6 provide the parts outside the CDR3, is DGGITQSPKYLFRKEGQNVTLSCEQNLNHDAMYWYRQDPGQGLRLIYYSQIVNDFQKGDIAEGYSVSREKKESFPLTVTSAQKNPTAFYLCASSLRGPSFSGANVLTFGAGSRLTVL.

The J gene is TRBJ2-4, the V gene TRBV27; D possibly uses TRBD1 or TRBD2 (5 bases each). This CDR3 has 18 amino acids. The germline V gene encodes CDR1 MNHEY and CDR2 SMNVEV (reference sequence). Deletions cut 4 bases from V and 0 bases from J, with 19 bases between. CDR3 DNA sequence: TGTGCCAGCAGTTCGGGACGGGCGAAGGTAGGAGCCAAAAACATTCAGTACTTC. It yields the protein CASSSGRAKVGAKNIQYF.

The chain is built from TRBV28 and TRBJ2-7, with TRBD1 identical over 9 bases. The CDR3 spans 15 residues. Germline V gene lookup returns CDR1 MDHEN and CDR2 SYDVKM. Trimming at V came to 6 bases and at J to 3 bases, leaving 9 bases not matched to a gene. The CDR3 loop reads CASSRTGGQGYEQYF. The CDR3 DNA is TGTGCCAGCAGCCGAACAGGGGGACAGGGCTACGAGCAGTACTTC.

The J gene is TRBJ2-1, the V gene TRBV24-1; weak D call: TRBD2 (5 bases). The CDR3 sequence is 12 residues long. The ends were cut back, 5 bases at V and 8 bases at J, with 9 bases in the middle. Germline V gene data show CDR1 as KGHDR and CDR2 as SFDVKD. The chain's CDR3 is CATSGLADEQFF. DNA for the CDR3: TGTGCCACCAGTGGGCTAGCCGATGAGCAGTTCTTC.

The chain employs TRBV5-4 and TRBJ2-1; no clear D gene. Germline assignment: CDR1 SGHNT and CDR2 YYREEE (reference sequence). V lost 0 bases, J lost 10 bases, and 8 bases lay in between. The CDR3 totals 12 residues. CDR3 protein: CASSLVGSEQFF. CDR3 nucleotide sequence: TGTGCCAGCAGCTTGGTCGGGTCGGAGCAGTTCTTC. The whole variable domain, remainder taken from reference TRBV5-4 and TRBJ2-1, is ETGVTQSPTHLIKTRGQQVTLRCSSQSGHNTVSWYQQALGQGPQFIFQYYREEENGRGNFPPRFSGLQFPNYSSELNVNALELDDSALYLCASSLVGSEQFFGPGTRLTVL.

The chain carries TRBV28 and TRBJ1-2, with 7 bases that match TRBD1. The CDR3 has 13 amino acids. V lost 6 bases and J lost 7; bases outside the gene matches: 8. Germline V gene sequence: CDR1 MDHEN, CDR2 SYDVKM. CDR3 sequence (DNA): TGTGCCAGCAGCGAGCCCAGGGGGTTTGGCTACACCTTC. This gives the protein CASSEPRGFGYTF.

The J gene is TRBJ2-1, the V gene TRBV5-4; 10 positions agree with TRBD2. The CDR3 extends over 15 amino acids. Looked up from germline, CDR1 is SGHNT and CDR2 is YYREEE (reference sequence). J was trimmed by 6 bases and V by 0 bases; bases with no gene match: 3. The CDR3 sequence: CASSLASGRANEQFF. CDR3 nucleotides: TGTGCCAGCAGCTTGGCCAGCGGGAGGGCCAATGAGCAGTTCTTC.

The CDR3: CASTDRGNGELFF. CDR3 nucleotide sequence: TGCGCCAGCACGGACAGGGGAAACGGGGAGCTGTTTTTT. The chain uses TRBV10-1 and TRBJ2-2, with 9 bases fitting TRBD1. The CDR3 length is 13 residues. The V gene's germline CDR1 is WNHNN and CDR2 SYGVQD (reference sequence). V trimming: 7 bases; J trimming: 7 bases; junction bases outside the gene matches: 4.

This chain joins TRBV21-1 and TRBJ2-3; the table gives TRBD2 as D, unverified against the DNA. TRBV21-1 constitutes a pseudogene. This CDR3 contains 14 residues. The chain's CDR3 is CASPSAGGRDTQYF. In DNA, the CDR3 is TGTGCCAGTCCGAGCGCCGGGGGGAGGGATACGCAGTATTTT.

V is TRBV5-1 and J is TRBJ1-3; D possibly corresponds to TRBD1 (6 bases). V dropped 1 base and J dropped 0 bases, with 17 bases sitting between them. The CDR3 is made up of 18 amino acids. Germline CDR1 is SGHRS and CDR2 is YFSETQ. The DNA of the CDR3 is TGCGCCAGCAGCTTGACACAGGGTCCCTCTCTCTCTGGAAACACCATATATTTT. Protein: CASSLTQGPSLSGNTIYF.

This chain uses TRBV28 with TRBJ2-7; a weak D match, TRBD2 (5 bases). CDR3 length: 15 residues. V was clipped by 3 bases and J by 5 bases, with 17 bases between them. Per germline, CDR1 MDHEN and CDR2 SYDVKM. The chain's CDR3 is CASSLPGSTVHEQYF. The DNA of the CDR3 is TGTGCCAGCAGTTTGCCGGGGAGTACCGTCCACGAGCAGTACTTC.

The CDR3 DNA sequence: TGTGCCAGCAGTGAACTGGCAGCCTCTGGAAACACCATATATTTT. Its protein product is CASSELAASGNTIYF. The genes are TRBV6-1 and TRBJ1-3; D is unresolved. The germline gives CDR1 MNHNS, CDR2 SASEGT. This CDR3 contains 15 residues. Trimming took 2 bases from V and 0 from J, leaving 8 bases between them.

The rearrangement uses TRBV28 and TRBJ1-5, with D possibly matching TRBD1 (5 bases). Trimming removed 8 bases at V and 7 bases at J, with 15 bases between. CDR1 MDHEN and CDR2 SYDVKM come from the germline V gene. There are 13 residues in the CDR3. The CDR3, as DNA: TGTGCCAGCGGCTTGACAGTGACACAGCCCCAGCATTTT. It codes for CASGLTVTQPQHF. The full variable domain, in which reference TRBV28 and TRBJ1-5 provide the parts outside the CDR3, is DVKVTQSSRYLVKRTGEKVFLECVQDMDHENMFWYRQDPGLGLRLIYFSYDVKMKEKGDIPEGYSVSREKKERFSLILESASTNQTSMYLCASGLTVTQPQHFGDGTRLSIL.